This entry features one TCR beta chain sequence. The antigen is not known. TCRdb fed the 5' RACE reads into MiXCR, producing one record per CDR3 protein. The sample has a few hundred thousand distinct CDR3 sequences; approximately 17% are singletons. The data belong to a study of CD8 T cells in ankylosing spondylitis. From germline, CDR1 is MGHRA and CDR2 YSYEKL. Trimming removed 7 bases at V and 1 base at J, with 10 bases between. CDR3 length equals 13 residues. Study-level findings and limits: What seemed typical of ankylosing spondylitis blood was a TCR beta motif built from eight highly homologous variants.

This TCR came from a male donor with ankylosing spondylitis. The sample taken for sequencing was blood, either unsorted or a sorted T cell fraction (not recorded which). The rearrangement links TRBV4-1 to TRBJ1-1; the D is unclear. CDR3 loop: CASKAPGNTEAFF. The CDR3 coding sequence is TGCGCCAGCAAGGCCCCCGGGAACACTGAAGCTTTCTTT.